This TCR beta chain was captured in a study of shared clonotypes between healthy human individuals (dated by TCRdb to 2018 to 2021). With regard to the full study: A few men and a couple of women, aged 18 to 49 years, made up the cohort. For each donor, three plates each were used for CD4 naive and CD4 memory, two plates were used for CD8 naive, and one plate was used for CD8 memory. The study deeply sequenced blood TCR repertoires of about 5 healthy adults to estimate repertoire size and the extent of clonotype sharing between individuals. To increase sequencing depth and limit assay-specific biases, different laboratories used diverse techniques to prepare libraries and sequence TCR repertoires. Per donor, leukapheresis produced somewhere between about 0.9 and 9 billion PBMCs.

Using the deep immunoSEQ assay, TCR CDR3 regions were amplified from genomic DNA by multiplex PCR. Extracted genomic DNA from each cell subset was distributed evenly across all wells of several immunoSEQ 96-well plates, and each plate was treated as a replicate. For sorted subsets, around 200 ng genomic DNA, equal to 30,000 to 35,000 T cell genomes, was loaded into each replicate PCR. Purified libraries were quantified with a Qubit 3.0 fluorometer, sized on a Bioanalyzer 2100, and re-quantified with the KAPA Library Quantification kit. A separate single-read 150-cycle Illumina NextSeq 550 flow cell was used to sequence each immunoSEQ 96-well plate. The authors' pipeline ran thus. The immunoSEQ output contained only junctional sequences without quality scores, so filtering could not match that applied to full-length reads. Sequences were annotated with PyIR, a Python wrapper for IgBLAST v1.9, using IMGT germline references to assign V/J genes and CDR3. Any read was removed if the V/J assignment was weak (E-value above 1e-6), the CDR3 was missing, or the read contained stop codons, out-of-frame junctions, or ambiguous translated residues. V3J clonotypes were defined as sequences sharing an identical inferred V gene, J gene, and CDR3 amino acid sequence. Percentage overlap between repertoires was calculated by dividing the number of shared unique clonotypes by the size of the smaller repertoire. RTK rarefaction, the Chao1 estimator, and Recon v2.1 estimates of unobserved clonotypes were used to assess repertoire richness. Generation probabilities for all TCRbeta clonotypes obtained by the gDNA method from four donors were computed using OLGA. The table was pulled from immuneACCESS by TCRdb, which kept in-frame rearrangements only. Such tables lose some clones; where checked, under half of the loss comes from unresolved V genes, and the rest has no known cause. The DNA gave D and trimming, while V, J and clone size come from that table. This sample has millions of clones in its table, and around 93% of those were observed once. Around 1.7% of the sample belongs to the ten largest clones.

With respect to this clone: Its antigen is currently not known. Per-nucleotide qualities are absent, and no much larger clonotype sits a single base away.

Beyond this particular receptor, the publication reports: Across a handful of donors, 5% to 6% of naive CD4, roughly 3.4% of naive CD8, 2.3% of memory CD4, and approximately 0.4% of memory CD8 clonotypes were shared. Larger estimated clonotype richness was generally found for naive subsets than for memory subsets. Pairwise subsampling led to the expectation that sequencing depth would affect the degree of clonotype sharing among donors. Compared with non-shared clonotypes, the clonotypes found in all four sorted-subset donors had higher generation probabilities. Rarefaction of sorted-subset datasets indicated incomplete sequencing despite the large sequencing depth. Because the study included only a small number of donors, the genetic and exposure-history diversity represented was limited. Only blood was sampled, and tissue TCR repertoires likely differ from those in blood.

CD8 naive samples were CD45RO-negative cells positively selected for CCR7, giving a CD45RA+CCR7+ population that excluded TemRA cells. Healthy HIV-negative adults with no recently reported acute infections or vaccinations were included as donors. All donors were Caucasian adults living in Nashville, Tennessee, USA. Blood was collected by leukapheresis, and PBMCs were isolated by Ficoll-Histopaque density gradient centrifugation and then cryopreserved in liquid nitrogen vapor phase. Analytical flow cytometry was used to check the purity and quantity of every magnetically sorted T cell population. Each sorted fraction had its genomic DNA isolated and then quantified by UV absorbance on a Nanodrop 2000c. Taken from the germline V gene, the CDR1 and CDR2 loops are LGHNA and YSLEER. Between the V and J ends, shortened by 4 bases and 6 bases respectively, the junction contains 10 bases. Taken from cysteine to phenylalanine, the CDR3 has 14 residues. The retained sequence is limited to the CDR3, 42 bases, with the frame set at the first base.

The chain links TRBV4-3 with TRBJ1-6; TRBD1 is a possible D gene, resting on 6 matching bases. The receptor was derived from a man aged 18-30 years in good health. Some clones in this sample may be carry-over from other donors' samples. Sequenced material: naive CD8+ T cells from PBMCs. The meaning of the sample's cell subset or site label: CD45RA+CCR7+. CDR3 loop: CASSLHRANSPLHF. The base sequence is TGCGCCAGCAGCCTGCACAGGGCTAATTCACCCCTCCACTTT.